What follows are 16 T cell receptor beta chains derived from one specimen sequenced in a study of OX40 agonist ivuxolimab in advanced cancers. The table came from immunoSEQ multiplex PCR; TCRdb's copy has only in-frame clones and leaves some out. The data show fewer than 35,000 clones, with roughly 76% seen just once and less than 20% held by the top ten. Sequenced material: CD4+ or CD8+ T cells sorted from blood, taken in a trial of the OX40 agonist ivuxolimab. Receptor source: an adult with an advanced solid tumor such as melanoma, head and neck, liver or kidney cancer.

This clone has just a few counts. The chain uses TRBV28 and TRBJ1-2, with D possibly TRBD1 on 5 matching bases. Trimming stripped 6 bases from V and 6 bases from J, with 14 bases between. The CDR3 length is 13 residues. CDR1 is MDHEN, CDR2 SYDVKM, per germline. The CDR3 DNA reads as TGTGCCAGCAGGCTTTCGTCAGGGAATGGCTACACCTTC. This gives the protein CASRLSSGNGYTF.

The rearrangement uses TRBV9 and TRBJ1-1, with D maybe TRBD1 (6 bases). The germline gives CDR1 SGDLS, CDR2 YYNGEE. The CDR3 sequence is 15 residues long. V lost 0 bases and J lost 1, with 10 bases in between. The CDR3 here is CASSVEGGPNTEAFF. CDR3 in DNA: TGTGCCAGCAGCGTAGAAGGGGGGCCGAACACTGAAGCTTTCTTT.

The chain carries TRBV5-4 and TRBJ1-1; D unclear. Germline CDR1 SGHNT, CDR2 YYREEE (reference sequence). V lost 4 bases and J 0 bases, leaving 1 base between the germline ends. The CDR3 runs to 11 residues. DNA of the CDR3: TGTGCCAGCAGCGTGAACACTGAAGCTTTCTTT. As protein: CASSVNTEAFF.

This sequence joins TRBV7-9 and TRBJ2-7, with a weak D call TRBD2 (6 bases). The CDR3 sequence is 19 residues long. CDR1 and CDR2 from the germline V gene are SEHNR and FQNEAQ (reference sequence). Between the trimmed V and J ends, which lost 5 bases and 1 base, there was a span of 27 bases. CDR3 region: CASSHIRPGLHQISYEQYF. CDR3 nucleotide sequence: TGTGCCAGCAGCCACATTCGTCCGGGACTCCACCAAATATCCTACGAGCAGTACTTC.

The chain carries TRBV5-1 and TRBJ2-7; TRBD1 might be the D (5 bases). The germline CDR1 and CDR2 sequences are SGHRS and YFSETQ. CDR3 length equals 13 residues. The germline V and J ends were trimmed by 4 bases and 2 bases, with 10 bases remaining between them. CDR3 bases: TGCGCCAGCAGCCCCCTGACAGCCTACGAGCAGTACTTC. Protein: CASSPLTAYEQYF.

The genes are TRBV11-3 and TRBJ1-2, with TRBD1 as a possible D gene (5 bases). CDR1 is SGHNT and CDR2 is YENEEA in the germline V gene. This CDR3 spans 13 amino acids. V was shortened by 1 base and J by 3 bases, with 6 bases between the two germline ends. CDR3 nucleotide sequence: TGTGCCAGCAGCTTAGGGGGGGACTATGGCTACACCTTC. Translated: CASSLGGDYGYTF.

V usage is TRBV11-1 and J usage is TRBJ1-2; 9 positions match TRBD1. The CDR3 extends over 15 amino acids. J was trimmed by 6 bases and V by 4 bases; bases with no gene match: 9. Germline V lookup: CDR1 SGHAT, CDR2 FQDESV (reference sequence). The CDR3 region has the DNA TGTGCCAGCAGCTCCGAGGGACAGGGTTATGATGGCTACACCTTC. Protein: CASSSEGQGYDGYTF.

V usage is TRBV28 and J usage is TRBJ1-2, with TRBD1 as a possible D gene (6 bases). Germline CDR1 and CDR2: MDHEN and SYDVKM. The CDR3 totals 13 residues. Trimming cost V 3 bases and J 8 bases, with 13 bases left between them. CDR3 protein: CASSFPGAQGYTF. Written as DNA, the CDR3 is TGTGCCAGCAGTTTTCCAGGGGCGCAAGGCTACACCTTC.

The CDR3 DNA sequence: TGTGCCAGCAGCCCCGACACTGAAGCTTTCTTT. Amino acid sequence: CASSPDTEAFF. This chain links TRBV7-9 with TRBJ1-1, with D uncertain. This CDR3 spans 11 amino acids. V was cut by 5 bases and J by 3 bases, with 4 bases left in between. Germline V gene sequence: CDR1 SEHNR, CDR2 FQNEAQ (reference sequence).

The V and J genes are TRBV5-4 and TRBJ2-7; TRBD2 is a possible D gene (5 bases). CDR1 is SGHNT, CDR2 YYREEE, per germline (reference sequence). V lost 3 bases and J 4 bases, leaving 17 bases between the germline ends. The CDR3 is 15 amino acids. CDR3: CASSSPDEGPYEQYF. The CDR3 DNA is TGTGCCAGCAGCTCGCCGGACGAGGGTCCTTACGAGCAGTACTTC.

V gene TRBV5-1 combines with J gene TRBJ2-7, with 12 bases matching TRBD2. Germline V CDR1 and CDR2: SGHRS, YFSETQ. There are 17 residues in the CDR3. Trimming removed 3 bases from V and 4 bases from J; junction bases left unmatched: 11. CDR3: CASSSGLAGGLVYEQYF. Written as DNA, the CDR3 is TGCGCCAGCAGCTCGGGACTAGCGGGTGGTCTCGTTTACGAGCAGTACTTC.

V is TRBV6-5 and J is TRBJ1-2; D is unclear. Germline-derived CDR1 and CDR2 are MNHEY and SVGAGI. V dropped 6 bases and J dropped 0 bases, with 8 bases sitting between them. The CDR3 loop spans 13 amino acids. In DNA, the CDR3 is TGTGCCAGCAGACCGACGTCTAACTATGGCTACACCTTC. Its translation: CASRPTSNYGYTF.

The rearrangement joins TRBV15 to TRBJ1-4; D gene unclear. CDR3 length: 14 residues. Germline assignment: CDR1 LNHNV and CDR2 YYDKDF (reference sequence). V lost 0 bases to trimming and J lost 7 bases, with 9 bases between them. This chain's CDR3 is CATSREGLGEKLFF. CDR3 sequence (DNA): TGTGCCACCAGCAGAGAAGGGCTCGGTGAAAAACTGTTTTTT.

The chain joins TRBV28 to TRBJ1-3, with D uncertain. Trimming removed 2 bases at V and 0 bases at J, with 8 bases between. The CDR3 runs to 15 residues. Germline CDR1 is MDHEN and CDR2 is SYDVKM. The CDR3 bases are TGTGCCAGCAGTTTAGGACCGGCCTCTGGAAACACCATATATTTT. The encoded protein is CASSLGPASGNTIYF.

The CDR3, as DNA: TGTGCCAGCAGCCAGAGGGGGTTTAACTATGGCTACACCTTC. Its protein is CASSQRGFNYGYTF. V usage is TRBV11-2 and J usage is TRBJ1-2; D is possibly TRBD1 (6 bases). The V gene lost 5 bases and the J gene lost 1 base, with 11 bases spanning the gap. The CDR3 totals 14 residues. CDR1 and CDR2 (germline): SGHAT, FQNNGV.

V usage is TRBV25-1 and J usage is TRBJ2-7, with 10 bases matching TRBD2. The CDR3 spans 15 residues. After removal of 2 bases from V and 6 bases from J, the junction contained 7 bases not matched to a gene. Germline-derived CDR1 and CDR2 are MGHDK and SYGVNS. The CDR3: CASSENGSGRVEQYF. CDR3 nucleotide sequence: TGTGCCAGCAGTGAAAATGGGAGCGGGAGGGTCGAGCAGTACTTC.